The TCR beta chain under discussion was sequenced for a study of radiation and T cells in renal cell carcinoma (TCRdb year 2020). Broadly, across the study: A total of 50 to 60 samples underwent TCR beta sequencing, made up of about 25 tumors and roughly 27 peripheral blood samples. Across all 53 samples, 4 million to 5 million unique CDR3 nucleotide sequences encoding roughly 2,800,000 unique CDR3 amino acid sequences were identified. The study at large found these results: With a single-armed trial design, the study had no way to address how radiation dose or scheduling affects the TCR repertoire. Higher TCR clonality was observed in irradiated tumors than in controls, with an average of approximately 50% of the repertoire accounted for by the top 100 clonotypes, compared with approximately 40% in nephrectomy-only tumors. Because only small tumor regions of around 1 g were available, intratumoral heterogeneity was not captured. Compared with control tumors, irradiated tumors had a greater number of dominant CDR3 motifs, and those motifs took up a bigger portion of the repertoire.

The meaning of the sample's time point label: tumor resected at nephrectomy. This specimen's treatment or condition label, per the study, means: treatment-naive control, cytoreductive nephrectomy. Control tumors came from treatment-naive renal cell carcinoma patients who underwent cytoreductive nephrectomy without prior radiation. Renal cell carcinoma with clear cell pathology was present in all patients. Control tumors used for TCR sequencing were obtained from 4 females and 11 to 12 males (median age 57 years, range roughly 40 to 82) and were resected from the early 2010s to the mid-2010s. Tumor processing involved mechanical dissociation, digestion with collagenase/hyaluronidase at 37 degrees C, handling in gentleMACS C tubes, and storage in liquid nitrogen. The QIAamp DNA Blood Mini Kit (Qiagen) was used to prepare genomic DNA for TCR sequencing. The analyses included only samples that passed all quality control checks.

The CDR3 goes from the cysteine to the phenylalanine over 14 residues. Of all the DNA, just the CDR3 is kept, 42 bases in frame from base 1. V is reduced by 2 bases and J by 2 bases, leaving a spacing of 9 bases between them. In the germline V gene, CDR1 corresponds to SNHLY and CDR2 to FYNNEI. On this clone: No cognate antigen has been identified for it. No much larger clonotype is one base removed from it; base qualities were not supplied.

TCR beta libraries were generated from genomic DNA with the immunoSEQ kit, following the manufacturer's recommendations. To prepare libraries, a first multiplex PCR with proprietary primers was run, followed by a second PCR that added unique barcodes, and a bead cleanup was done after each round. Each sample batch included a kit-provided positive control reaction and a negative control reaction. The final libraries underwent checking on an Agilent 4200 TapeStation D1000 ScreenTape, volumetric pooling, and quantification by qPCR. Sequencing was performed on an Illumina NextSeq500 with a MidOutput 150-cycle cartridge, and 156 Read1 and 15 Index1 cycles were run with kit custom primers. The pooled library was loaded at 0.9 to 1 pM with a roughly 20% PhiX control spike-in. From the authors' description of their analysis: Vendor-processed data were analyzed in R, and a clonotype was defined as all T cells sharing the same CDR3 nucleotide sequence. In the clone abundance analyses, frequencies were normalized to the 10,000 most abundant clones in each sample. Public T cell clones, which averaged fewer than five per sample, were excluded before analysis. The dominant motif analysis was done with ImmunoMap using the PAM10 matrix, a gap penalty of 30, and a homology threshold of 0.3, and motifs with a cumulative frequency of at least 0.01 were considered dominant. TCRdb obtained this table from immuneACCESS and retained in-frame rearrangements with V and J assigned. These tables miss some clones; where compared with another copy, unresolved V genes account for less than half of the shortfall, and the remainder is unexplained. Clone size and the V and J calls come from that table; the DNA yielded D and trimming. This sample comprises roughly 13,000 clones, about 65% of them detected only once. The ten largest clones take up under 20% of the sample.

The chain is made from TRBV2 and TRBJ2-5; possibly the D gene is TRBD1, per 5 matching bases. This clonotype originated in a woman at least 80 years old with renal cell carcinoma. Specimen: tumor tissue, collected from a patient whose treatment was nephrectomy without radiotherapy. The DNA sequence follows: TGTGCCAGCAGTGAATCCAGGGAACAAGAGACCCAGTACTTC. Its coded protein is CASSESREQETQYF.